This T cell receptor beta chain appears in the sequencing data of a study of cytomegalovirus exposure and HLA in healthy donors. Regarding the study as a whole: According to an earlier analysis, most TCR beta V segments yielded productive rearrangements about 87% or about 30% of the time.

The PCR made use of 60 Vbeta and 13 Jbeta primers. Libraries were prepared by immunoSEQ multiplex PCR; TCRdb keeps only in-frame clonotypes and omits some of them. The table shows about 98,000 clones, with roughly two thirds occurring only once. This clone has just a few counts. The antigen remains undetermined. This CDR3 spans 16 amino acids. The V end lost 4 bases, the J end lost 6 bases, and 20 bases lay between the germline ends. Germline assignment: CDR1 SGHNT and CDR2 YYREEE (reference sequence). Each donor was healthy, and each was a bone marrow donor. Sequencing was performed on PBMCs. This TCR came from a man in his forties or fifties in good health and CMV-seronegative. This chain links TRBV5-4 with TRBJ1-5, with D possibly TRBD1 on 5 matching bases. The CDR3 sequence is CASSRNPGTGSQPQHF. The CDR3 nucleotides are TGTGCCAGCAGCCGGAACCCAGGGACTGGCAGTCAGCCCCAGCATTTT. The whole variable domain, remainder taken from reference TRBV5-4 and TRBJ1-5, is ETGVTQSPTHLIKTRGQQVTLRCSSQSGHNTVSWYQQALGQGPQFIFQYYREEENGRGNFPPRFSGLQFPNYSSELNVNALELDDSALYLCASSRNPGTGSQPQHFGDGTRLSIL.